These 7 T cell receptor beta chains originate from one sample sequenced in a study of long-term antiretroviral therapy in people with HIV. At survey level, the immunoSEQ assay was run in its v3.0 version. Method: immunoSEQ multiplex PCR; TCRdb's copy keeps in-frame clones and lacks some. The sample contains roughly 44,000 clones, 90% to 95% of which appear only once. The specimen was unsorted PBMCs, collected 3.7 years after starting antiretroviral therapy. The receptors stem from a woman in her fifties or sixties with HIV.

The CDR3 DNA is TGTGCCAGCAGTGAAGGGGGTTCGGGGGCAGATACGCAGTATTTT. This sequence encodes CASSEGGSGADTQYF. The genes are TRBV25-1 and TRBJ2-3, with D maybe TRBD2 (6 bases). Trimming left V 2 bases short and J 4 bases short, with 13 bases between. The CDR3 is made up of 15 amino acids. Germline loops: CDR1 MGHDK, CDR2 SYGVNS.

V gene TRBV7-3 combines with J gene TRBJ2-1, with 7 bases that match TRBD2. This CDR3 spans 15 amino acids. Trimming took 8 bases from V and 5 from J; bases not matched to a gene: 12. Germline CDR1 reads SGHTA; CDR2 reads FQGTGA. CDR3 DNA: TGTGCCAGCGCCCACGGGCCGGGGGGAAACAATGAGCAGTTCTTC. Translation gives CASAHGPGGNNEQFF.

This rearrangement joins TRBV5-6 to TRBJ1-1; D remains unclear. The V gene lost 0 bases and the J gene lost 11 bases, with 14 bases spanning the gap. Germline V CDR1 and CDR2: SGHDT, YYEEEE. This CDR3 is 13 amino acids long. CDR3 in amino acids: CASSLALGSYAFF. CDR3 DNA: TGTGCCAGCAGCTTGGCCCTGGGGTCTTACGCTTTCTTT.

The chain carries TRBV29-1 and TRBJ1-2; D remains unclear. Germline-derived CDR1 and CDR2 are SQVTM and ANQGSEA. The CDR3 consists of 10 residues. V was clipped by 6 bases and J by 7 bases, with 9 bases between them. The CDR3 spells CSVEFGGYTF. In DNA form, the CDR3 reads TGCAGCGTAGAGTTTGGTGGCTACACCTTC.

This rearrangement joins TRBV5-5 to TRBJ2-2, with unresolved D. This CDR3 comprises 15 residues. V shed 7 bases and J shed 6 bases, with 19 bases lying between them. CDR1 SGHKS and CDR2 YYEKEE come from the germline V gene (reference sequence). The chain's CDR3 is CASRKWGGSSGELFF. CDR3 nucleotide sequence: TGTGCCAGCCGAAAGTGGGGTGGATCATCCGGGGAGCTGTTTTTT.

V is TRBV11-2 and J is TRBJ1-6; possible D gene TRBD1, 6 bases. The V end was cut by 4 bases, the J end by 8 bases, with 15 bases between. The CDR3 loop spans 15 amino acids. The germline CDR1 and CDR2 sequences are SGHAT and FQNNGV. The CDR3 here is CASSSNGGAYSPLHF. The CDR3 coding sequence is TGTGCCAGCAGCTCAAACGGGGGGGCGTATTCACCCCTCCACTTT.

The chain employs TRBV5-4 and TRBJ1-2, with D perhaps TRBD1 (6 bases). CDR1 and CDR2 (germline): SGHNT, YYREEE (reference sequence). V dropped 0 bases and J dropped 4 bases, with 10 bases sitting between them. There are 14 residues in the CDR3. CDR3 in DNA: TGTGCCAGCAGCTTGGACAGGGAGACCTATGGCTACACCTTC. Residues: CASSLDRETYGYTF.